The T cell receptor (beta chain) under discussion was sequenced for a study of immune evolution from preneoplasia to lung adenocarcinoma. With V trimmed by 3 bases and J by 4 bases, 8 bases remained unmatched. The CDR3 extends over 16 amino acids. CDR1 is MGHRA and CDR2 is YSYEKL in the germline V gene. Assay: immunoSEQ multiplex PCR; the TCRdb copy retains only in-frame clones and omits some. The repertoire holds 9,000 or so clones, with roughly 89% as singletons. The specimen was FFPE invasive lung adenocarcinoma tissue. The receptor comes from a person aged 65-85 years with invasive lung adenocarcinoma. V is TRBV4-1 and J is TRBJ1-2, with 10 nucleotides matching TRBD1. The CDR3, as DNA: TGCGCCAGCAGCCAGCCCGGGACAGGGGAAATCTATGGCTACACCTTC. Amino acids: CASSQPGTGEIYGYTF.